The 19 T cell receptor beta chains given below trace back to one sample, sequenced in a study of T cell responses to AZD1222 COVID-19 vaccine. Sequencing used immunoSEQ multiplex PCR; TCRdb keeps in-frame clones, though not all of them. Of around 180,000 clones listed, about nine tenths are singletons. Sequencing was performed on peripheral blood, taken on day 0 of AZD1222 vaccination. These receptors all stem from an adult in good health.

The chain links TRBV24-1 to TRBJ1-4, with D hard to call. CDR3 length equals 16 residues. In germline, CDR1 is KGHDR, CDR2 SFDVKD. V lost 11 bases to trimming and J lost 1 base, with 19 bases between them. Here the CDR3 reads CAITWTGEGTNEKLFF. Here the CDR3 DNA reads TGTGCCATAACCTGGACTGGGGAAGGAACTAATGAAAAACTGTTTTTT.

V and J are TRBV19 and TRBJ2-2; maybe TRBD2 (6 bases). Germline V lookup: CDR1 LNHDA, CDR2 SQIVND (reference sequence). The V end was cut by 8 bases, the J end by 3 bases, with 19 bases between. The CDR3 covers 16 residues. CDR3 DNA: TGTGCCAGTCGTTATCGAGGAGGGGTGTACACCGGGGAGCTGTTTTTT. Amino acid sequence: CASRYRGGVYTGELFF.

The J gene is TRBJ1-2, the V gene TRBV27; 7 nucleotides match TRBD1. Germline V gene lookup returns CDR1 MNHEY and CDR2 SMNVEV (reference sequence). The CDR3 has 14 residues. V was clipped by 2 bases and J by 3 bases; unmatched bases: 3. The CDR3 sequence is CASSLTGAHYGYTF. In nucleotides, the CDR3 is TGTGCCAGCAGTTTAACAGGGGCGCACTATGGCTACACCTTC.

This chain links TRBV5-5 with TRBJ2-5; 11 nucleotides align to TRBD1. The trim removed 2 bases at V and 2 bases at J, leaving 5 bases unmatched. This CDR3 is 16 amino acids long. The germline gives CDR1 SGHKS, CDR2 YYEKEE (reference sequence). CDR3 amino acids: CASSLGTGGGQETQYF. CDR3 nucleotides: TGTGCCAGCAGCTTAGGGACAGGGGGAGGACAAGAGACCCAGTACTTC.

This clone was recorded a few times. The chain has TRBV6-5 and TRBJ2-5; 13 positions agree with TRBD2. There are 15 residues in the CDR3. Germline V gene sequence: CDR1 MNHEY, CDR2 SVGAGI. The ends lost 6 bases at V and 5 bases at J; junction bases unmatched: 6. The CDR3, as DNA: TGTGCCAGCAGCGGACTAGCGGGAGTTGAGGAGACCCAGTACTTC. It translates to CASSGLAGVEETQYF.

The rearrangement joins TRBV7-2 to TRBJ2-5, with a weak D call TRBD1 (5 bases). CDR3 length: 14 amino acids. The germline gives CDR1 SGHTA, CDR2 FQGNSA. The V end lost 5 bases, the J end lost 1 base, and 11 bases lay between the germline ends. The CDR3 is CASSRYRPQETQYF. CDR3 nucleotide sequence: TGTGCCAGCAGCCGTTACAGGCCCCAAGAGACCCAGTACTTC.

The chain employs TRBV24-1 and TRBJ2-5; D is ambiguous. V was cut by 4 bases and J by 1 base, with 9 bases left in between. CDR3 length: 14 residues. Germline-derived CDR1 and CDR2 are KGHDR and SFDVKD. CDR3 nucleotides: TGTGCCACCAGTGAGGCCGGCCCCCAAGAGACCCAGTACTTC. Translation: CATSEAGPQETQYF.

The CDR3 sequence is CASSPPGQWGTEAFF. The CDR3 DNA follows: TGTGCCAGCAGTCCCCCCGGCCAATGGGGGACTGAAGCTTTCTTT. This chain connects TRBV27 to TRBJ1-1; a weak D match, TRBD1 (5 bases). The CDR3 is 15 residues long. The germline gives CDR1 MNHEY, CDR2 SMNVEV (reference sequence). Trimming stripped 5 bases from V and 5 bases from J, with 18 bases between.

J is TRBJ2-7 and V is TRBV4-1; D possibly corresponds to TRBD2 (6 bases). Germline V gene sequence: CDR1 MGHRA, CDR2 YSYEKL. CDR3 size: 18 residues. The ends were cut back, 4 bases at V and 0 bases at J, with 22 bases in the middle. CDR3 coding DNA: TGCGCCAGCAGCCTCATAAGCCCCTCTAGCGACAGCTCCTACGAGCAGTACTTC. Translation gives CASSLISPSSDSSYEQYF.

The gene calls are TRBV5-1 and TRBJ2-7, with TRBD1 as a possible D gene (5 bases). This CDR3 has 15 residues. Germline values: CDR1 SGHRS, CDR2 YFSETQ. Trimming took 0 bases from V and 2 from J, leaving 12 bases between them. Here the CDR3 reads CASSLVSAGTYEQYF. The CDR3 DNA sequence: TGCGCCAGCAGCTTGGTGTCAGCAGGGACCTACGAGCAGTACTTC.

This clone was counted a single time. The J gene is TRBJ2-7, the V gene TRBV7-9; the D gene is possibly TRBD1 (5 bases). In germline, CDR1 is SEHNR, CDR2 FQNEAQ (reference sequence). The CDR3 consists of 11 residues. Deletions cut 6 bases from V and 4 bases from J, with 7 bases between. CDR3 amino acids: CASRAGYEQYF. The CDR3 nucleotides read TGTGCCAGCAGGGCAGGGTACGAGCAGTACTTC.

This chain uses TRBV2 with TRBJ2-3; D remains unclear. V lost 6 bases and J lost 4, with 5 bases in between. This CDR3 has 11 residues. The germline gives CDR1 SNHLY, CDR2 FYNNEI. The CDR3 sequence: CASSPADTQYF. The CDR3 DNA reads TGTGCCAGCAGCCCCGCAGATACGCAGTATTTT.

This sequence joins TRBV28 and TRBJ2-2, with D maybe TRBD1 (6 bases). The CDR3 has 14 amino acids. V lost 9 bases and J 4 bases, leaving 15 bases between the germline ends. The V gene's germline CDR1 is MDHEN and CDR2 SYDVKM. The DNA for the CDR3 is TGTGCCAGTACAACAGGGTTTCCCACCGGGGAGCTGTTTTTT. Protein sequence: CASTTGFPTGELFF.

The chain combines TRBV28 with TRBJ1-1; D unresolved. The CDR3 consists of 15 residues. CDR1 MDHEN and CDR2 SYDVKM come from the germline V gene. The V end lost 5 bases, the J end lost 4 bases, and 17 bases lay between the germline ends. Written as DNA, the CDR3 is TGTGCCAGCAGTGCCCTTCGTGCGGTGAGCACTGAAGCTTTCTTT. Residues: CASSALRAVSTEAFF.

The chain couples TRBV28 to TRBJ1-2; unclear D gene. Looked up from germline, CDR1 is MDHEN and CDR2 is SYDVKM. V shed 2 bases and J shed 2 bases, with 12 bases lying between them. The CDR3 length is 15 residues. CDR3 loop: CASSLVWRRNYGYTF. CDR3 coding DNA: TGTGCCAGCAGTTTAGTTTGGCGAAGGAACTATGGCTACACCTTC.

CDR3 loop: CASSGGGRGNTIYF. CDR3 DNA: TGTGCCTCCTCGGGCGGGGGCAGGGGAAACACCATATATTTT. V is TRBV30 and J is TRBJ1-3; D perhaps matches TRBD1 (6 bases). V was pared by 7 bases and J by 4 bases, with 17 bases between. The germline V gene encodes CDR1 GTSNPN and CDR2 SVGIG (reference sequence). This CDR3 region has 14 residues. The full variable domain, completed using reference TRBV30 and TRBJ1-3, is SQTIHQWPATLVQPVGSPLSLECTVEGTSNPNLYWYRQAAGRGLQLLFYSVGIGQISSEVPQNLSASRPQDRQFILSSKKLLLSDSGFYLCASSGGGRGNTIYFGEGSWLTVV.

The chain is built from TRBV21-1 and TRBJ2-1; the D segment call TRBD2 is taken from the table without a DNA check. TRBV21-1 is designated a pseudogene. This CDR3 contains 21 residues. This CDR3 reads CASSKDPYSGRAPRGYNEQFF. As DNA, the CDR3 is TGTGCCAGCAGCAAAGACCCTTACAGCGGGAGGGCTCCCCGTGGCTACAATGAGCAGTTCTTC.

The CDR3 region has the DNA TGTGCCAGCACCCAGGACAGGGTTCCTGGAAACACCATATATTTT. Its protein product is CASTQDRVPGNTIYF. The rearrangement joins TRBV28 to TRBJ1-3; TRBD1 matches 8 bases. Germline V CDR1 and CDR2: MDHEN, SYDVKM. CDR3 length: 15 amino acids. The ends lost 7 bases at V and 2 bases at J; junction bases unmatched: 7.

V and J are TRBV4-1 and TRBJ1-2; weak D call: TRBD1 (6 bases). This CDR3 is built from 16 residues. Germline-derived CDR1 and CDR2 are MGHRA and YSYEKL. Trimming left V 1 base short and J 8 bases short, with 20 bases between. The CDR3 protein is CASSQVYRAQLGGYTF. CDR3 DNA sequence: TGCGCCAGCAGCCAAGTCTACAGGGCCCAGCTAGGGGGCTACACCTTC.